This T cell receptor beta chain was captured in a study of blood T cell repertoires in COVID-19. On the study more broadly: The United States, Italy and Spain provided the acute and convalescent COVID-19 samples. Nucleic acid was either cDNA or gDNA, and it came from T cells, B-cell-depleted T cells, or PBMCs.

Original handling: Researchers report that nucleated cell counts were estimated from reference gene primer amplification. Repertoires were generated with immunoSEQ multiplex PCR, while TCRdb's copy carries only in-frame clones and drops some. That table furnishes V, J and clone size, whereas the DNA furnished D and trimming. The sample shows 35,000 to 55,000 clones, around 89% of them seen only once. A word on this clone: Other nucleotide sequences in the sample specify the same CDR3.

The clonotype comes from a man aged 50-59 years with active COVID-19. The sample taken for sequencing was peripheral blood.

CDR3 loop: CASSARQGDEQYF. In DNA form, the CDR3 reads TGTGCCAGCAGTGCCCGACAGGGGGACGAGCAGTACTTC. V is TRBV12-3 or TRBV12-4 and J is TRBJ2-7, with 9 nucleotides matching TRBD1. The length of the CDR3 is 13 residues. Losses at the gene ends were 5 bases for V and 5 bases for J; bases not matched to a gene: 4.